The clone carrying this T cell receptor (beta chain) was recorded many times. No antigen is known for it. For TCRbeta, the library was prepared with unique molecular identifiers. TCRdb re-analysed the PCR reads in MiXCR, keeping a single row per CDR3 protein. This sample has 210,000 or so distinct CDR3 sequences, with about 11% found just once. This CDR3 contains 13 residues. CDR1 KGHSH and CDR2 LQKENI come from the germline V gene. Trimming removed 3 bases at V and 7 bases at J, with 13 bases between. This specimen comes from a study of T-cell reconstitution after alpha-beta-depleted transplantation in children. Study results and caveats: Recipient T cells and thymic progenitors that survived were the source of the high TCRbeta diversity seen at day 60 in some patients. Alpha-beta T cells about two months after transplant reportedly derived from several hundred expanded graft clones. It was newly produced T cells that mostly accounted for T-cell counts and diversity one year after transplant.

Source: PBMCs, taken before TCRalphabeta/CD19-depleted stem cell transplant. The TCR was taken from a child in the first two years of life with acute myeloid leukemia, due to receive a stem cell transplant. The gene calls are TRBV18 and TRBJ2-7, with no clear D. The CDR3 nucleotides read TGTGCCAGCTCACCTGACACTATACGGGAGCAGTACTTC. It translates to CASSPDTIREQYF.